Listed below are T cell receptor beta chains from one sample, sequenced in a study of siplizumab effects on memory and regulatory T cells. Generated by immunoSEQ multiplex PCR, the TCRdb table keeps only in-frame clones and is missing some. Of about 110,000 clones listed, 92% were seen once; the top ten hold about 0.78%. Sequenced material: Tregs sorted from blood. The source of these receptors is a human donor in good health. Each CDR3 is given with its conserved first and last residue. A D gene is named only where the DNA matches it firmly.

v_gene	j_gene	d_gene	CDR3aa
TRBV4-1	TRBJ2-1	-	CASSQVRDYNEQFF
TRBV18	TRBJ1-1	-	CASSGVRNTEAFF
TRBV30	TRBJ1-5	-	CAWSVPSYSNQPQHF
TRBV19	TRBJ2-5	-	CASSPTSRGTQYF
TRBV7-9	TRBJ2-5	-	CASSLLIIQETQYF
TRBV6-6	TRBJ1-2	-	CASTSGNGYTF
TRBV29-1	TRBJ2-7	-	CSVEEGAGGEQYF
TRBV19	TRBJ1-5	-	CATKEGTLFGQPQHF
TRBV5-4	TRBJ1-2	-	CASSLPGTYANYGYTF
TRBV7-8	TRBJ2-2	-	CASSYAGELFF
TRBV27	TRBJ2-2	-	CASSLIRPRNTGELFF
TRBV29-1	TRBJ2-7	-	CSAVSGVINDEQYF
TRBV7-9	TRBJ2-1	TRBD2	CASSSGLALADEQFF
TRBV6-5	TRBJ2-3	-	CASRASGLPTDTQYF
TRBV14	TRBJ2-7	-	CASNRGPGGSYEQYF
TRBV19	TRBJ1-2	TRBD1	CASTSVSYDRGLGGYTF
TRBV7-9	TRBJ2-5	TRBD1	CASSLGTGGRETQYF
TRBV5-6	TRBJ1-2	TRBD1	CASRGEPGQGSDRGYTF
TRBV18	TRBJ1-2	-	CASTSTAGDYGYTF
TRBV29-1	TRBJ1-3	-	CSVAENTIYF
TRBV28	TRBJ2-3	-	CASGWADTQYF
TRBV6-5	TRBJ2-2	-	CASSVLGSSGELFF
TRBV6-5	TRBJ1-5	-	CASKQINSNQPQHF
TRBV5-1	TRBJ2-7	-	CASSLGLKSYEQYF
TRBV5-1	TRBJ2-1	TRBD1	CASSQGQGAYNEQFF
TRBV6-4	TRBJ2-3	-	CASSEIGRADRGDTQYF
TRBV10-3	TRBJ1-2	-	CAISEWKLQAANYGYTF
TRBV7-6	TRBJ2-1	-	CASSLIGNNEQFF
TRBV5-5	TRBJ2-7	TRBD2	CASSFHSGRAIYEQYF
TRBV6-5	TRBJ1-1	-	CASRLQGLNTEAFF
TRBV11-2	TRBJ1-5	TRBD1	CASSFRQGANQPQHF
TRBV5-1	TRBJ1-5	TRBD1	CASSLGQGIGAQHF
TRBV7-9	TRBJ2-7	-	CASSPRGYEQYF
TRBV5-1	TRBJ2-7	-	CASSLVAGQYEQYF
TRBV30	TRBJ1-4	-	CAWSRTVATNEKLFF
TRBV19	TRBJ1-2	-	CASTLARANYGYTF
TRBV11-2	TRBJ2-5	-	CASSRRLVGWETQYF
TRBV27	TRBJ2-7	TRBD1	CASSQTTGTTYEQYF
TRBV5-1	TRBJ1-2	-	CASSLAARTVNYGYTF